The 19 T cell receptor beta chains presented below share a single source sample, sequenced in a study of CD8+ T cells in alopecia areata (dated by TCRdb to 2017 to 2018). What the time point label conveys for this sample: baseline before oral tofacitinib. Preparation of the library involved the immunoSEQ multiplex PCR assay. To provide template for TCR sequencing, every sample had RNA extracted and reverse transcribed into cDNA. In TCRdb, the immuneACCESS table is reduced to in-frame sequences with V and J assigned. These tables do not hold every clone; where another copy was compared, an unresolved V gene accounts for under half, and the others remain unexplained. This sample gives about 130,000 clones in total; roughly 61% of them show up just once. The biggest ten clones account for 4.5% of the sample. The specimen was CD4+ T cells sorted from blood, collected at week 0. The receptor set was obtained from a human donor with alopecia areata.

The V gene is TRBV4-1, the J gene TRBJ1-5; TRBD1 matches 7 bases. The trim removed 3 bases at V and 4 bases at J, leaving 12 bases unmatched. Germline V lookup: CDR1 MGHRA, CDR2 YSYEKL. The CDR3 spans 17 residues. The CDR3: CASSHNRGRGSNQPQHF. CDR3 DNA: TGCGCCAGCAGCCACAACAGGGGCCGTGGCTCAAATCAGCCCCAGCATTTT.

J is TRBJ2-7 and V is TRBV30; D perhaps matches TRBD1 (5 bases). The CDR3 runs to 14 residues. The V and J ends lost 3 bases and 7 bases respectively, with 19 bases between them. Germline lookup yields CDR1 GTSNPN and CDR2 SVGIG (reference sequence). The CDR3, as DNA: TGTGCCTGGAGATTTGGGCAGGGAAGGTATGAGCAGTACTTC. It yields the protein CAWRFGQGRYEQYF. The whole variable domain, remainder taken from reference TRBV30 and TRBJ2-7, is SQTIHQWPATLVQPVGSPLSLECTVEGTSNPNLYWYRQAAGRGLQLLFYSVGIGQISSEVPQNLSASRPQDRQFILSSKKLLLSDSGFYLCAWRFGQGRYEQYFGPGTRLTVT.

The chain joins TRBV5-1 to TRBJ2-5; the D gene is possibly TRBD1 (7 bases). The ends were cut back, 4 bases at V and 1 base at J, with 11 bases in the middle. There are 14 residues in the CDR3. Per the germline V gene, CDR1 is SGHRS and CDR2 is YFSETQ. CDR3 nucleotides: TGCGCCAGCAGCGCGGGACAGCTCCAAGAGACCCAGTACTTC. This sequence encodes CASSAGQLQETQYF.

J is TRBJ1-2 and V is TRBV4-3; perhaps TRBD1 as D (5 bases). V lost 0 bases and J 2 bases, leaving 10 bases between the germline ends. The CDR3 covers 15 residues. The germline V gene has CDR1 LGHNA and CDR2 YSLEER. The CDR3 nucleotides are TGCGCCAGCAGCCAAGATGGGGGGGGAAACTATGGCTACACCTTC. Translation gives CASSQDGGGNYGYTF.

The CDR3 sequence: CASRWGQGSGELFF. CDR3 coding DNA: TGTGCCAGCAGATGGGGACAGGGCTCCGGGGAGCTGTTTTTT. The rearrangement joins TRBV5-4 to TRBJ2-2, with 9 bases aligning to TRBD1. From germline, CDR1 is SGHNT and CDR2 YYREEE (reference sequence). The trim removed 5 bases at V and 6 bases at J, leaving 5 bases unmatched. The CDR3 totals 14 residues.

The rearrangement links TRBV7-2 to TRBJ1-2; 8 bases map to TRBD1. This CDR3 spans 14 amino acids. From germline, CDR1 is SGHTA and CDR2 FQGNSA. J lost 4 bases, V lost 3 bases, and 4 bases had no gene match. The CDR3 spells CASSLGQEPYGYTF. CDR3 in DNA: TGTGCCAGCAGCTTGGGACAGGAACCCTATGGCTACACCTTC.

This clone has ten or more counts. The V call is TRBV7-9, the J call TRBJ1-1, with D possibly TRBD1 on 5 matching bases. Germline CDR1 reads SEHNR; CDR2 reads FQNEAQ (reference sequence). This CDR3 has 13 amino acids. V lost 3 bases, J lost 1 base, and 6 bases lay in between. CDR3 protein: CASSLTENTEAFF. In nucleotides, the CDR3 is TGTGCCAGCAGCTTGACAGAGAACACTGAAGCTTTCTTT.

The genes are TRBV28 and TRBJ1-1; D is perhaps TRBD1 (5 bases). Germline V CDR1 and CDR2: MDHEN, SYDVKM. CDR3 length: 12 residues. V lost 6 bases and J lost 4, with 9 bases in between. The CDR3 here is CASRAGFTEAFF. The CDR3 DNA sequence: TGTGCCAGCAGGGCAGGGTTCACTGAAGCTTTCTTT. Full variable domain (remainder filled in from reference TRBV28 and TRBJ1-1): DVKVTQSSRYLVKRTGEKVFLECVQDMDHENMFWYRQDPGLGLRLIYFSYDVKMKEKGDIPEGYSVSREKKERFSLILESASTNQTSMYLCASRAGFTEAFFGQGTRLTVV.

The CDR3 bases are TGTGCCAGCAGCTATCAGGGCAGCTGGAGGGATACGCAGTATTTT. Amino acids: CASSYQGSWRDTQYF. The rearrangement joins TRBV5-5 to TRBJ2-3; D tentatively reads TRBD1 or TRBD2 (5 bases each). Between the trimmed V and J ends, which lost 3 bases and 6 bases, there was a span of 17 bases. CDR1 and CDR2 (germline): SGHKS, YYEKEE (reference sequence). This CDR3 spans 15 amino acids.

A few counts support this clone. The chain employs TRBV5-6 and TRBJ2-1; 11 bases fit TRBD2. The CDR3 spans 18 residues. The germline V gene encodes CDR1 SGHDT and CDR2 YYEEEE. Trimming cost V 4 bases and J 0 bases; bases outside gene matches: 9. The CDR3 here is CASSPRRLAGISYNEQFF. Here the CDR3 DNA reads TGTGCCAGCAGCCCCCGTAGACTAGCGGGGATCTCCTACAATGAGCAGTTCTTC. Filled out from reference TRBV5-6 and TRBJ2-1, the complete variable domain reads DAGVTQSPTHLIKTRGQQVTLRCSPKSGHDTVSWYQQALGQGPQFIFQYYEEEERQRGNFPDRFSGHQFPNYSSELNVNALLLGDSALYLCASSPRRLAGISYNEQFFGPGTRLTVL.

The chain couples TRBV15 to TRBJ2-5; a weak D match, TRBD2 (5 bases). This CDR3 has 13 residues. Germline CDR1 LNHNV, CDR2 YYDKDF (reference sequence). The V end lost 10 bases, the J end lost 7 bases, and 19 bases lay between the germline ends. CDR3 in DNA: TGTGCCATCCTGTCCAGCCAGGCGGGGACCCAGTACTTC. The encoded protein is CAILSSQAGTQYF. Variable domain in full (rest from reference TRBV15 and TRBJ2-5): DAMVIQNPRYQVTQFGKPVTLSCSQTLNHNVMYWYQQKSSQAPKLLFHYYDKDFNNEADTPDNFQSRRPNTSFCFLDIRSPGLGDTAMYLCAILSSQAGTQYFGPGTRLLVL.

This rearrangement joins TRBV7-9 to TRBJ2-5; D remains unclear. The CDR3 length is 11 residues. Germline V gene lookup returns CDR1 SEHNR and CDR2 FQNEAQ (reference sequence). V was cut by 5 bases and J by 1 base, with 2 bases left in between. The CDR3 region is CASSAQETQYF. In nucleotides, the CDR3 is TGTGCCAGCAGCGCCCAAGAGACCCAGTACTTC.

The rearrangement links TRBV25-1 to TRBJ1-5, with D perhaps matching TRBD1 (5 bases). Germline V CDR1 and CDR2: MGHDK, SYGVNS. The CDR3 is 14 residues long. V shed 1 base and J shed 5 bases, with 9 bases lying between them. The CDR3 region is CASSEFGGDQPQHF. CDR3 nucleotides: TGTGCCAGCAGTGAATTCGGGGGGGATCAGCCCCAGCATTTT. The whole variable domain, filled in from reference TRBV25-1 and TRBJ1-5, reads EADIYQTPRYLVIGTGKKITLECSQTMGHDKMYWYQQDPGMELHLIHYSYGVNSTEKGDLSSESTVSRIRTEHFPLTLESARPSHTSQYLCASSEFGGDQPQHFGDGTRLSIL.

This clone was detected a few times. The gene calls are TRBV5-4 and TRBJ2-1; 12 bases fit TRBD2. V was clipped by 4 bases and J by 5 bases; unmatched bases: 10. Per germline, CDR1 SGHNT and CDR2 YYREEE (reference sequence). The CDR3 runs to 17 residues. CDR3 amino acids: CASSGRLAGVPDNEQFF. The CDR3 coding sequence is TGTGCCAGCAGCGGACGACTAGCGGGAGTTCCCGACAATGAGCAGTTCTTC.

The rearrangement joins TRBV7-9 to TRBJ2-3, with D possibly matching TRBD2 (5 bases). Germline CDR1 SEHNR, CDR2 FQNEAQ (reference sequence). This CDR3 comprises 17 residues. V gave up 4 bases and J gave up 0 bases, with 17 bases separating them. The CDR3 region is CASSSRAPRTSTDTQYF. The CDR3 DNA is TGTGCCAGCAGCTCCCGCGCCCCCCGGACTAGCACAGATACGCAGTATTTT. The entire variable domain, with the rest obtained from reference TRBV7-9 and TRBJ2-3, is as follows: DTGVSQNPRHKITKRGQNVTFRCDPISEHNRLYWYRQTLGQGPEFLTYFQNEAQLEKSRLLSDRFSAERPKGSFSTLEIQRTEQGDSAMYLCASSSRAPRTSTDTQYFGPGTRLTVL.

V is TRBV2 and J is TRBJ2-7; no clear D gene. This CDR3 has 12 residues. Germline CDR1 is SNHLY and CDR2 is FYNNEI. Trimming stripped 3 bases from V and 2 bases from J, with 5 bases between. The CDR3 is CASSDNAYEQYF. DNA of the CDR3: TGTGCCAGCAGTGACAACGCCTACGAGCAGTACTTC.

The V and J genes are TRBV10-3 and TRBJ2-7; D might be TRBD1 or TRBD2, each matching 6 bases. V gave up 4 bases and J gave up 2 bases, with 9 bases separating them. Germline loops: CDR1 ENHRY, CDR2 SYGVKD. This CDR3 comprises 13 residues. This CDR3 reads CAISAGAAYEQYF. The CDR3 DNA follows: TGTGCCATCAGTGCGGGGGCCGCCTACGAGCAGTACTTC.

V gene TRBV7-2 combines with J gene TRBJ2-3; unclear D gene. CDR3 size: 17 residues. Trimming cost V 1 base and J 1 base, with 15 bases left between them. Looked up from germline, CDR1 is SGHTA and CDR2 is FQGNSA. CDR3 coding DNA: TGTGCCAGCAGCTTAGACGGACCTTCTCGGGGCACAGATACGCAGTATTTT. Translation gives CASSLDGPSRGTDTQYF. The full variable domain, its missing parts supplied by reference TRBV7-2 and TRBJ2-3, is GAGVSQSPSNKVTEKGKDVELRCDPISGHTALYWYRQSLGQGLEFLIYFQGNSAPDKSGLPSDRFSAERTGGSVSTLTIQRTQQEDSAVYLCASSLDGPSRGTDTQYFGPGTRLTVL.

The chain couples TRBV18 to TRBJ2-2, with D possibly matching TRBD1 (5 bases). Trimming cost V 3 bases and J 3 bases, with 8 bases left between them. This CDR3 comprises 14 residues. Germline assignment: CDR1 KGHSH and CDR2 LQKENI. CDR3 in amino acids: CASSPIQDTGELFF. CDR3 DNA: TGTGCCAGCTCACCTATACAGGACACCGGGGAGCTGTTTTTT.